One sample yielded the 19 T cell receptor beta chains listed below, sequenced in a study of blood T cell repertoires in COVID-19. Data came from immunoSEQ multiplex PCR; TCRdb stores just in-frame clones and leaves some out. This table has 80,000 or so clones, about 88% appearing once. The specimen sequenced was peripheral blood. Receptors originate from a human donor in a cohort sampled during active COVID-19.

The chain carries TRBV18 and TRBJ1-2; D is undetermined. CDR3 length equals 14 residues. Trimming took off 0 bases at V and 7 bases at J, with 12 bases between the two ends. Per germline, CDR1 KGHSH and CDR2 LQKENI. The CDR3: CASSPPSVHSGYTF. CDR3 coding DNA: TGTGCCAGCTCACCACCATCGGTTCATTCTGGCTACACCTTC.

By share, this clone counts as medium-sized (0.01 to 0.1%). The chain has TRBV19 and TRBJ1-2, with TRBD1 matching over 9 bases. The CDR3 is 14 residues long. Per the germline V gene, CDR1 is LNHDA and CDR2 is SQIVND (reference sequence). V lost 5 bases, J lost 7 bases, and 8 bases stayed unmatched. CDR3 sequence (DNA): TGTGCCAGTAGTTGGACAGGGGACCTTTCTGGCTACACCTTC. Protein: CASSWTGDLSGYTF.

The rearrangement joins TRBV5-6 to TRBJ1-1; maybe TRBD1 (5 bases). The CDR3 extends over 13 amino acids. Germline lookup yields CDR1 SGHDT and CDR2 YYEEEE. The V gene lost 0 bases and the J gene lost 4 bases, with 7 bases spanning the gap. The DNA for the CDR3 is TGTGCCAGCAGCTTGGGGACAAGCACTGAAGCTTTCTTT. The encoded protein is CASSLGTSTEAFF.

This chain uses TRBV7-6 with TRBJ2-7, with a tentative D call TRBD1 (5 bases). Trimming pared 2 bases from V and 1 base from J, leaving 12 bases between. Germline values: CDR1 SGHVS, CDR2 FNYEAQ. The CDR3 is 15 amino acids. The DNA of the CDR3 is TGTGCCAGCAGCTTAAGGGCAGGGCTTTCCTACGAGCAGTACTTC. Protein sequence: CASSLRAGLSYEQYF.

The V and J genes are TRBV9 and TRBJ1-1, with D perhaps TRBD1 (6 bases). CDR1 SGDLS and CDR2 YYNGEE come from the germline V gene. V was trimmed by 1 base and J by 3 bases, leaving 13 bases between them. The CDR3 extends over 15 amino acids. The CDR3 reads CASSVPPEGDTEAFF. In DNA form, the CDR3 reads TGTGCCAGCAGCGTACCCCCTGAGGGGGACACTGAAGCTTTCTTT.

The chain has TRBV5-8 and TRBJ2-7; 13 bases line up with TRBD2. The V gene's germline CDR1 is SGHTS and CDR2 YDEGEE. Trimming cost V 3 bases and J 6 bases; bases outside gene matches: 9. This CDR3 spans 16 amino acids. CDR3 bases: TGTGCCAGCAGCTGGGGACTAGCGGGGAATCCCTCCGAGCAGTACTTC. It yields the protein CASSWGLAGNPSEQYF.

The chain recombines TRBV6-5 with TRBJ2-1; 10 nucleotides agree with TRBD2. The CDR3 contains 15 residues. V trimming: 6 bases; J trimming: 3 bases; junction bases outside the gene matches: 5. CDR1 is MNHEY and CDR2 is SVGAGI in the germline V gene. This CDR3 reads CASSQAGGLYNEQFF. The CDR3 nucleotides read TGTGCCAGCAGCCAAGCGGGAGGGCTCTACAATGAGCAGTTCTTC.

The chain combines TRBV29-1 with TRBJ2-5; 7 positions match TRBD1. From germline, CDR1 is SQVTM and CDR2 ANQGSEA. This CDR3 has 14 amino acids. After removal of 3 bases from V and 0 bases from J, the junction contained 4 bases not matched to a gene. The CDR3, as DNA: TGCAGCGTTGAGATAGGGGGCTACCAAGAGACCCAGTACTTC. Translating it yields CSVEIGGYQETQYF.

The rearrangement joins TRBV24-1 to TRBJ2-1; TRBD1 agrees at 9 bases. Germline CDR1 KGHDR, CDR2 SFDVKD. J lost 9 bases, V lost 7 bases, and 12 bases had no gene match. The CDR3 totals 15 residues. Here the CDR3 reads CATSNRDRVFGEQFF. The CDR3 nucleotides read TGTGCCACCAGCAACCGGGACAGGGTTTTTGGTGAGCAGTTCTTC.

The CDR3 DNA is TGTGCCAGCAGTGGGCGGAGCACCCTTAGCAATCAGCCCCAGCATTTT. Translated, it gives CASSGRSTLSNQPQHF. V gene TRBV6-1 combines with J gene TRBJ1-5; no definite D call. The CDR3 consists of 16 residues. Trimming pared 4 bases from V and 0 bases from J, leaving 13 bases between. CDR1 and CDR2 from the germline V gene are MNHNS and SASEGT.

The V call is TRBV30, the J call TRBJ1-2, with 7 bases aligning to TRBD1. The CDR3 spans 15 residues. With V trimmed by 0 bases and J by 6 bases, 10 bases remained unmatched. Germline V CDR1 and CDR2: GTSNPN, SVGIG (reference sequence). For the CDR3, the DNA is TGTGCCTGGAGTGTATCCCTCGACAGGGCAGATGGCTACACCTTC. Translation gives CAWSVSLDRADGYTF.

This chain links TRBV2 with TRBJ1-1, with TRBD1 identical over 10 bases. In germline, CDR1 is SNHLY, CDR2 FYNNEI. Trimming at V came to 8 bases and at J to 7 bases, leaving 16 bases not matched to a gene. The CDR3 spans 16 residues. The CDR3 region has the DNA TGTGCCAGCGGAATGCAGCCGGGACAGGGGTTGGGTGAAGCTTTCTTT. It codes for CASGMQPGQGLGEAFF.

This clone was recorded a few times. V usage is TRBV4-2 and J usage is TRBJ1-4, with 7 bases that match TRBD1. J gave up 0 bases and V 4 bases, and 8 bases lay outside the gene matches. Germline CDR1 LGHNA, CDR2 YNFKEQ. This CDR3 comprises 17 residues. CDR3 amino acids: CASSRRSGTATNEKLFF. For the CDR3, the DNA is TGTGCCAGCAGCCGCCGATCCGGGACAGCAACTAATGAAAAACTGTTTTTT.

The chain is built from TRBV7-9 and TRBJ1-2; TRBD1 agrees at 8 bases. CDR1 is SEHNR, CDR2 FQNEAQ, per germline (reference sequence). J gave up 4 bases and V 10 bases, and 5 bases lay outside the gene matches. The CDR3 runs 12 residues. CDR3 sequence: CATDRDGYGYTF. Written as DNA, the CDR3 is TGTGCCACGGACAGGGACGGCTATGGCTACACCTTC.

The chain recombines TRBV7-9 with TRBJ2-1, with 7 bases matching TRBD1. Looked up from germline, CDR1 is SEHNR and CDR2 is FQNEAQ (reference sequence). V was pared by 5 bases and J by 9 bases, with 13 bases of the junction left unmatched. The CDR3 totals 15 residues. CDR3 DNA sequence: TGTGCCAGCAGCCCGACAGGGATCGCGGTAGGTGAGCAGTTCTTC. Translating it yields CASSPTGIAVGEQFF.

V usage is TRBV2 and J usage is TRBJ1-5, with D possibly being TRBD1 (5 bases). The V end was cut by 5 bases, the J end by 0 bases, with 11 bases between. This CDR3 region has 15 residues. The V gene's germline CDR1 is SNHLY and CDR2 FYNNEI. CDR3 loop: CASSSDRDSNQPQHF. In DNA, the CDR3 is TGTGCCAGCAGTTCAGACAGAGATAGCAATCAGCCCCAGCATTTT. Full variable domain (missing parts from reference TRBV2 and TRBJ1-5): EPEVTQTPSHQVTQMGQEVILRCVPISNHLYFYWYRQILGQKVEFLVSFYNNEISEKSEIFDDQFSVERPDGSNFTLKIRSTKLEDSAMYFCASSSDRDSNQPQHFGDGTRLSIL.

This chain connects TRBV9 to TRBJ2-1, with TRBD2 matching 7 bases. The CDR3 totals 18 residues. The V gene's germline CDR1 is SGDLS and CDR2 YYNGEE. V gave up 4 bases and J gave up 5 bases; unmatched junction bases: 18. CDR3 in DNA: TGTGCCAGCAGCCTCCGAGTTTTGGCGGGAGAGGCGGACAATGAGCAGTTCTTC. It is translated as CASSLRVLAGEADNEQFF.

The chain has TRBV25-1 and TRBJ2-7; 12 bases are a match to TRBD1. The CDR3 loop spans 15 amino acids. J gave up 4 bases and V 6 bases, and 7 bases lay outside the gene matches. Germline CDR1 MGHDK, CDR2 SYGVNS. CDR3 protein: CASRGGQGAWYEQYF. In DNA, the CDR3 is TGTGCCAGCAGGGGGGGACAGGGGGCTTGGTACGAGCAGTACTTC.

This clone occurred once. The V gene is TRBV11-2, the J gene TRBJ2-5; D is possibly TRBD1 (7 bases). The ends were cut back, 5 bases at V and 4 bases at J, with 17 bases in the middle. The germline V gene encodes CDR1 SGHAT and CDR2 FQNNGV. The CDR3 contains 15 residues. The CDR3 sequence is CASSPDRAGGETQYF. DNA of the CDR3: TGTGCCAGCAGCCCAGACAGGGCCGGGGGAGAGACCCAGTACTTC. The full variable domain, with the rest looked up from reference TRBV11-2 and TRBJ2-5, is EAGVAQSPRYKIIEKRQSVAFWCNPISGHATLYWYQQILGQGPKLLIQFQNNGVVDDSQLPKDRFSAERLKGVDSTLKIQPAKLEDSAVYLCASSPDRAGGETQYFGPGTRLLVL.